This T cell receptor beta chain was found in a study of T cell changes during pregnancy in multiple sclerosis. After removal of 1 base from V and 5 bases from J, the junction contained 6 bases not matched to a gene. The germline V gene encodes CDR1 LGHNT and CDR2 FRNRAP. CDR3 size: 15 residues. Measured with immunoSEQ multiplex PCR; TCRdb has only the in-frame clones, and not every one. The sample has approximately 85,000 clones, approximately 93% seen once; the top ten hold roughly 2.5%. This clone was observed once. Specimen: peripheral blood, collected in the first trimester of pregnancy. The source is a female donor with multiple sclerosis, enrolled in a pregnancy study. The J gene is TRBJ2-7, the V gene TRBV12-5; 9 nucleotides match TRBD2. This CDR3 reads CASGLDNSGRDEQYF. CDR3 DNA: TGTGCTAGTGGTTTGGATAATAGCGGGAGAGACGAGCAGTACTTC.